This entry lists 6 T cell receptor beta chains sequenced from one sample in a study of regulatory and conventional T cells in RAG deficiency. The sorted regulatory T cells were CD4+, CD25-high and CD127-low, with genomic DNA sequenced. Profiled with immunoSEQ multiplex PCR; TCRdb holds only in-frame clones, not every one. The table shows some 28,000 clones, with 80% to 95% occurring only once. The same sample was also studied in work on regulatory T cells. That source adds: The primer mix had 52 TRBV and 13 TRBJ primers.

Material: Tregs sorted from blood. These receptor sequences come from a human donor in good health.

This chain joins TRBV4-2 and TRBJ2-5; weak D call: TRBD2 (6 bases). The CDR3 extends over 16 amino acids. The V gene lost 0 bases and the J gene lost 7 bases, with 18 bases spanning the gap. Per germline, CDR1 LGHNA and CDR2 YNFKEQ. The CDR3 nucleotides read TGTGCCAGCAGCCAAGATCGCGGTAGCGGAACGGGGACCCAGTACTTC. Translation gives CASSQDRGSGTGTQYF.

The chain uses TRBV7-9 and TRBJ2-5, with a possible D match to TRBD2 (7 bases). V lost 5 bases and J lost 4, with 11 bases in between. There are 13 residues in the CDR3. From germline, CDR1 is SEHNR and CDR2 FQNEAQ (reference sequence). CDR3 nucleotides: TGTGCCAGCAGCCGGGGAGGGGGAGAGACCCAGTACTTC. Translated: CASSRGGGETQYF.

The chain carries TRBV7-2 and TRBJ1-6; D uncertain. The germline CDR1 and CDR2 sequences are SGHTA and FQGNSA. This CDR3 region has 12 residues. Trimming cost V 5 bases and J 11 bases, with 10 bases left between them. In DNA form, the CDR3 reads TGTGCCAGCAGCCTATTGTCGACACCCCTCCACTTT. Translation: CASSLLSTPLHF.

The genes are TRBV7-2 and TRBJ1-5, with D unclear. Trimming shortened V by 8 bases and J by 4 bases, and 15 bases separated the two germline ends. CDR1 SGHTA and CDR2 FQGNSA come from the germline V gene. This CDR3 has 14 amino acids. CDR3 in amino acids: CASALPLLNQPQHF. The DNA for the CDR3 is TGTGCCAGCGCCTTACCTCTACTGAATCAGCCCCAGCATTTT.

The CDR3 loop reads CAWGPGPNQPQHF. CDR3 in DNA: TGTGCCTGGGGGCCGGGACCCAATCAGCCCCAGCATTTT. The J gene is TRBJ1-5, the V gene TRBV30; tentative D call: TRBD1 (5 bases). Trimming pared 5 bases from V and 3 bases from J, leaving 11 bases between. From germline, CDR1 is GTSNPN and CDR2 SVGIG (reference sequence). This CDR3 has 13 residues.

The CDR3 DNA sequence: TGTGCCAGCAGCCAATGGGGGGGCTATGGCTACACCTTC. This sequence encodes CASSQWGGYGYTF. The chain recombines TRBV14 with TRBJ1-2, with a tentative D call TRBD1 (5 bases). The CDR3 has 13 residues. Per germline, CDR1 SGHDN and CDR2 FVKESK. The V end lost 2 bases, the J end lost 4 bases, and 8 bases lay between the germline ends.